The present TCR beta chain was sequenced within a study of CD8 T cells in ankylosing spondylitis. V lost 3 bases, J lost 5 bases, and 13 bases lay in between. Per germline, CDR1 SEHNR and CDR2 FQNEAQ (reference sequence). The CDR3 runs 14 residues. This clonotype was found many times. Its target is not known. Study-level points and caveats: Disease-linked clones were CD8+ and relatively rare in peripheral blood. A motif in TCR beta, a set of eight highly homologous variants, appeared characteristic of ankylosing spondylitis blood. Earlier work had already found some motif variants in reactive arthritis synovial fluid and blood. As reported, disease-linked clones showed significant enrichment in matched ankylosing spondylitis synovial fluid.

Quantitative 5'-RACE with molecular barcodes was used to make the TCR beta libraries. One entry per CDR3 protein results from TCRdb running MiXCR on the 5' RACE reads. The table has under 950,000 distinct CDR3 sequences, 15% to 20% seen once. The chain carries TRBV7-9 and TRBJ2-5; D is possibly TRBD1 (5 bases). Sample: blood, either unsorted or a sorted T cell fraction (not recorded which). The source of this sequence is a male donor with ankylosing spondylitis. The CDR3 is CASSFMDNVETQYF. Here the CDR3 DNA reads TGTGCCAGCAGCTTCATGGACAACGTTGAGACCCAGTACTTC.